This is a list of T cell receptor beta chains from one sample in a study of blood T cell repertoires in COVID-19. Generated by immunoSEQ multiplex PCR, the TCRdb table keeps only in-frame clones and is missing some. This table holds about 270,000 clones, 88% found once. The sequenced sample was PBMCs or T cells enriched from blood (not recorded which). These receptors were taken from a woman aged 45-59 years who had recovered from COVID-19. Both conserved end residues are part of each CDR3. A D gene is named only where the DNA matches it firmly. Not all rows give a size; the values are once, few, many and, for expanded clones, a class.

>TRBV11-2|TRBD1|17|TRBJ1-3|NA
CASSILRGPLVGNTIYF
TGTGCCAGCAGCATCCTGAGGGGGCCTCTCGTTGGAAACACCATATATTTT
>TRBV4-1|TRBD2|15|TRBJ2-1|few
CASSLGAGGLNEQFF
TGCGCCAGCAGCCTAGGAGCGGGAGGGCTCAATGAGCAGTTCTTC
>TRBV4-2|TRBD2|15|TRBJ2-5|once
CASSQETSGRETQYF
TGTGCCAGCAGCCAAGAGACTAGCGGGAGGGAGACCCAGTACTTC
>TRBV9|TRBD2|15|TRBJ2-1|NA
CASSLVSGRYNEQFF
TGTGCCAGCAGCCTGGTGAGCGGGAGATACAATGAGCAGTTCTTC
>TRBV6-5|TRBD1|13|TRBJ2-7|NA
CASSRDRGYEQYF
TGTGCCAGCAGTCGGGACAGGGGGTATGAGCAGTACTTC
>TRBV7-9|NA|11|TRBJ1-1|NA
CASSPSAEAFF
TGTGCCAGCAGCCCCTCCGCTGAAGCTTTCTTT
>TRBV30|NA|16|TRBJ2-6|NA
CAWRERDNSGANVLTF
TGTGCCTGGAGGGAGAGGGACAACTCTGGGGCCAACGTCCTGACTTTC
>TRBV11-2|TRBD2|17|TRBJ2-7|NA
CASTGVLSGRGTYEQYF
TGTGCCAGCACCGGGGTCCTAAGCGGGAGGGGTACCTACGAGCAGTACTTC
>TRBV6-4|NA|13|TRBJ1-1|NA
CASSLRRNTEAFF
TGTGCCAGCAGTCTCAGGCGTAACACTGAAGCTTTCTTT
>TRBV5-6|TRBD1|15|TRBJ1-5|NA
CASSLGTGGGQPQHF
TGTGCCAGCAGCTTGGGCACAGGGGGCGGTCAGCCCCAGCATTTT
>TRBV6-5|TRBD1|15|TRBJ1-1|NA
CASSYSNRGHTEAFF
TGTGCCAGCAGTTACTCGAACAGGGGGCACACTGAAGCTTTCTTT
>TRBV3-1/TRBV3-2|NA|13|TRBJ1-1|NA
CASSSGVGAEAFF
TGTGCCAGCAGCTCAGGGGTTGGCGCTGAAGCTTTCTTT
>TRBV5-6|TRBD2|16|TRBJ2-7|NA
CASSLLTGGPSYEQYF
TGTGCCAGCAGCTTGTTAACGGGAGGGCCTTCATACGAGCAGTACTTC
>TRBV2|NA|15|TRBJ2-2|NA
CASSEAPTRAGELFF
TGTGCCAGCAGTGAGGCACCAACCAGGGCCGGGGAGCTGTTTTTT
>TRBV7-2|TRBD1|18|TRBJ1-5|NA
CASSSRDRGQKGNQPQHF
TGTGCCAGCAGCTCCCGGGACAGGGGACAAAAGGGCAATCAGCCCCAGCATTTT
>TRBV30|NA|15|TRBJ1-6|NA
CAWNGGSSYNSPLHF
TGTGCCTGGAATGGCGGGAGCTCCTATAATTCACCCCTCCACTTT
>TRBV7-8|TRBD2|17|TRBJ2-1|NA
CASSPLTSGISYNEQFF
TGTGCCAGCAGCCCTCTAACTAGCGGGATCTCCTACAATGAGCAGTTCTTC
>TRBV4-1|TRBD2|15|TRBJ2-5|once
CASSQASGYQETQYF
TGCGCCAGCAGCCAGGCTAGCGGGTACCAAGAGACCCAGTACTTC
>TRBV4-1|TRBD1|17|TRBJ1-3|NA
CASSQLEDRGYGNTIYF
TGCGCCAGCAGCCAACTCGAGGACAGGGGTTATGGAAACACCATATATTTT
>TRBV6-5|TRBD1|13|TRBJ1-1|NA
CASSYGTGEEAFF
TGTGCCAGCAGTTACGGGACAGGAGAAGAAGCTTTCTTT
>TRBV5-1|NA|15|TRBJ1-4|NA
CASSQTTSTNEKLFF
TGCGCCAGCAGCCAGACAACTTCAACTAATGAAAAACTGTTTTTT
>TRBV5-6|TRBD1|15|TRBJ1-2|NA
CASRPETGDTYGYTF
TGTGCCAGCAGACCGGAGACAGGGGACACCTATGGCTACACCTTC
>TRBV7-3|NA|13|TRBJ2-3|NA
CASSRTGADTQYF
TGTGCCAGCAGCAGGACTGGGGCAGATACGCAGTATTTT
>TRBV18|NA|16|TRBJ1-1|NA
CASSGDSFGENTEAFF
TGTGCCAGCTCAGGGGATTCGTTCGGGGAGAACACTGAAGCTTTCTTT
>TRBV20-1|NA|14|TRBJ2-3|NA
CSASRREPTDTQYF
TGCAGTGCTAGTCGGCGGGAACCCACAGATACGCAGTATTTT
>TRBV6-5|TRBD1|11|TRBJ2-7|NA
CATDRGGEQYF
TGTGCCACGGACAGGGGTGGCGAGCAGTACTTC
>TRBV6-5|TRBD2|13|TRBJ2-7|once
CASSSAGLGEQYF
TGTGCCAGCAGTTCCGCCGGACTAGGCGAGCAGTACTTC
>TRBV18|NA|16|TRBJ1-3|NA
CASFKQTGSSGNTIYF
TGTGCCAGCTTCAAGCAAACAGGGAGCTCTGGAAACACCATATATTTT
>TRBV19|TRBD1|13|TRBJ1-6|NA
CASKLQGTSPLHF
TGTGCCAGTAAATTACAGGGGACCTCACCCCTCCACTTT
>TRBV7-2|NA|16|TRBJ2-7|few
CASSLARGYTLDEQYF
TGTGCCAGCAGCTTAGCTCGCGGCTACACTTTGGACGAGCAGTACTTC
>TRBV7-2|TRBD1|14|TRBJ2-7|NA
CASSLGQGAYEQYF
TGTGCCAGCAGCCTAGGACAGGGAGCTTACGAGCAGTACTTC
>TRBV5-1|TRBD1|13|TRBJ2-3|once
CASSPDRTDTQYF
TGCGCCAGCAGCCCGGACAGGACAGATACGCAGTATTTT
>TRBV4-3|NA|16|TRBJ1-4|NA
CASSPYSSRGPEKLFF
TGCGCCAGCAGCCCGTATTCGAGCAGGGGACCGGAAAAACTGTTTTTT
>TRBV28|NA|15|TRBJ1-2|NA
CASSLPARGNYGYTF
TGTGCCAGCAGTTTACCCGCCAGGGGAAATTATGGCTACACCTTC
>TRBV24-1|TRBD1|17|TRBJ1-2|NA
CATSDKASGGYQYGYTF
TGTGCCACCAGTGATAAGGCATCAGGGGGATATCAGTATGGCTACACCTTC
>TRBV7-8|TRBD2|19|TRBJ2-1|NA
CASSRGRTSGDSSYNEQFF
TGTGCCAGCAGCCGAGGTAGGACTAGCGGGGATAGCTCCTACAATGAGCAGTTCTTC
>TRBV30|TRBD2|17|TRBJ2-5|NA
CAWSVRSLAGGQETQYF
TGTGCCTGGAGTGTACGATCACTAGCGGGAGGGCAAGAGACCCAGTACTTC
>TRBV13|TRBD2|17|TRBJ2-1|NA
CASSQAFSGSLYNEQFF
TGTGCCAGCAGCCAAGCCTTTAGCGGGAGCCTCTACAATGAGCAGTTCTTC
>TRBV28|NA|14|TRBJ1-2|NA
CASKVSRVESGYTF
TGTGCCAGCAAGGTATCCAGGGTGGAGAGTGGCTACACCTTC